The clone carrying this TCR beta chain has a handful of counts. Only one heparinised blood draw was taken per donor, and its volume averaged about 120 mL. This specimen belongs to a study of beta chain features in type 1 diabetes. Study at large: All samples together contributed 90 million to 110 million sorted cells for examination.

Sequenced material consisted of expressed TCRB transcripts (all of the isolated RNA was reverse transcribed). The data were produced by immunoSEQ multiplex PCR, yet TCRdb's version contains in-frame clones alone and is incomplete. The sample lists over 300,000 clones; around 8% were seen once. The germline gives CDR1 MNHEY, CDR2 SVGAGI. There are 14 residues in the CDR3. V shed 5 bases and J shed 10 bases, with 18 bases lying between them. Sequences were obtained from central memory CD4+ T cells from blood. The gene calls are TRBV6-5 and TRBJ1-5, with a possible D match to TRBD1 (5 bases). The receptor's source is a woman aged 18-30 years in good health. In DNA form, the CDR3 reads TGTGCCAGCAGTGAAGGTGATCAGGGCCTTCCCCAGCATTTT. Its translation: CASSEGDQGLPQHF.